These 28 T cell receptor beta chains came from one sample sequenced in a study of PD-L1 blockade in urothelial cancer. Stated time point: pretreatment peripheral blood. TCRdb keeps only in-frame clones here, not all; method: immunoSEQ multiplex PCR. The repertoire holds fewer than 65,000 clones, 75% to 85% seen once, with 1.5% to 2% in the top ten. Sequencing used PBMCs, obtained around atezolizumab (anti-PD-L1) treatment. These TCRs come from a man aged 65 to 85 with urothelial cancer.

The chain recombines TRBV27 with TRBJ1-1; 8 bases align to TRBD1. CDR1 and CDR2 (germline): MNHEY, SMNVEV (reference sequence). V was pared by 3 bases and J by 0 bases, with 3 bases of the junction left unmatched. The CDR3 length is 15 residues. CDR3: CASSFGQGLNTEAFF. CDR3 DNA: TGTGCCAGCAGTTTCGGACAGGGCCTGAACACTGAAGCTTTCTTT.

This rearrangement joins TRBV28 to TRBJ1-4, with a possible D match to TRBD1 (6 bases). The CDR3 consists of 15 residues. Germline values: CDR1 MDHEN, CDR2 SYDVKM. The V end lost 4 bases, the J end lost 4 bases, and 13 bases lay between the germline ends. CDR3 loop: CASSSIRGRNEKLFF. CDR3 sequence (DNA): TGTGCCAGCAGTTCTATCAGGGGACGTAATGAAAAACTGTTTTTT. Based on the CDR3 plus reference TRBV28 and TRBJ1-4, the full variable domain is DVKVTQSSRYLVKRTGEKVFLECVQDMDHENMFWYRQDPGLGLRLIYFSYDVKMKEKGDIPEGYSVSREKKERFSLILESASTNQTSMYLCASSSIRGRNEKLFFGSGTQLSVL.

This chain uses TRBV2 with TRBJ2-3, with D unresolved. V lost 6 bases and J lost 2, with 9 bases in between. The CDR3 has 13 amino acids. Germline assignment: CDR1 SNHLY and CDR2 FYNNEI. CDR3 in amino acids: CASRQDITDTQYF. In DNA, the CDR3 is TGTGCCAGCAGGCAGGATATCACAGATACGCAGTATTTT.

This clone was counted once. This chain connects TRBV10-3 to TRBJ2-1; 12 nucleotides match TRBD2. The CDR3 is 16 amino acids. Per germline, CDR1 ENHRY and CDR2 SYGVKD. Germline trimming cut 6 bases from V and 3 bases from J; bases unmatched to any gene: 6. In DNA, the CDR3 is TGTGCCATCAGAAATAAGACTAGCGGGAGCTACAATGAGCAGTTCTTC. Amino acid sequence: CAIRNKTSGSYNEQFF.

The rearrangement uses TRBV4-1 and TRBJ2-5, with 7 bases lining up with TRBD1. The CDR3 extends over 14 amino acids. Germline V gives CDR1 MGHRA, CDR2 YSYEKL. The ends lost 1 base at V and 6 bases at J; junction bases unmatched: 5. CDR3 nucleotide sequence: TGCGCCAGCAGCCAAGGGCTGAGGGGGCAGACCCAGTACTTC. As protein: CASSQGLRGQTQYF.

The chain links TRBV6-1 to TRBJ2-7; D perhaps matches TRBD2 (6 bases). CDR3 size: 12 residues. Germline V CDR1 and CDR2: MNHNS, SASEGT. Deletions cut 3 bases from V and 3 bases from J, with 6 bases between. The CDR3 coding sequence is TGTGCCAGCAGTGAGGGGGGCTACGAGCAGTACTTC. Encoded protein: CASSEGGYEQYF.

The chain joins TRBV27 to TRBJ2-3; maybe TRBD1 (6 bases). This CDR3 comprises 16 residues. V was pared by 9 bases and J by 0 bases, with 19 bases between. Germline V CDR1 and CDR2: MNHEY, SMNVEV (reference sequence). The chain's CDR3 is CASTPLGGLSTDTQYF. CDR3 DNA: TGTGCCAGTACCCCACTAGGGGGTTTGAGCACAGATACGCAGTATTTT.

This rearrangement joins TRBV5-8 to TRBJ2-7; D gene uncertain. The germline V gene has CDR1 SGHTS and CDR2 YDEGEE. The CDR3 runs to 15 residues. Trimming removed 0 bases from V and 2 bases from J, with 12 bases in between. As DNA, the CDR3 is TGTGCCAGCAGCTTGGTAAGACGCCAGGCCTACGAGCAGTACTTC. Its protein is CASSLVRRQAYEQYF.

The chain carries TRBV5-1 and TRBJ1-4; 7 bases are a match to TRBD1. The CDR3 has 17 residues. The V gene end was trimmed by 0 bases and the J gene end by 3 bases; junction bases not matched to a gene: 8. In germline, CDR1 is SGHRS, CDR2 YFSETQ. CDR3 nucleotides: TGCGCCAGCAGCTTGGGACAGGGACTGGTGTCTAATGAAAAACTGTTTTTT. As protein: CASSLGQGLVSNEKLFF.

The rearrangement uses TRBV19 and TRBJ1-1; unclear D gene. The CDR3 is 14 amino acids. CDR1 and CDR2 (germline): LNHDA, SQIVND (reference sequence). Trimming stripped 3 bases from V and 3 bases from J, with 11 bases between. This CDR3 is CASSMLWGDTEAFF. The CDR3 DNA sequence: TGTGCCAGTAGTATGTTATGGGGAGACACTGAAGCTTTCTTT.

A single count supports this clone. The genes are TRBV9 and TRBJ2-7; D perhaps matches TRBD2 (5 bases). The CDR3 length is 16 residues. Trimming took off 1 base at V and 4 bases at J, with 18 bases between the two ends. Germline V gene data show CDR1 as SGDLS and CDR2 as YYNGEE. CDR3 sequence (DNA): TGTGCCAGCAGCGTAAGTAATAGAGAGGGTCCGTACGAGCAGTACTTC. It yields the protein CASSVSNREGPYEQYF.

The V call is TRBV7-2, the J call TRBJ2-3, with D possibly TRBD1 on 6 matching bases. The CDR3 length is 14 residues. CDR1 SGHTA and CDR2 FQGNSA come from the germline V gene. Trimming shortened V by 5 bases and J by 4 bases, and 13 bases separated the two germline ends. CDR3: CASSARTVADTQYF. The CDR3 DNA sequence: TGTGCCAGCAGCGCCCGGACAGTGGCAGATACGCAGTATTTT.

The chain combines TRBV6-6 with TRBJ2-5, with D possibly TRBD1 on 7 matching bases. CDR1 MNHNY and CDR2 SVGAGI come from the germline V gene (reference sequence). The CDR3 totals 15 residues. The ends were cut back, 6 bases at V and 5 bases at J, with 19 bases in the middle. CDR3 sequence (DNA): TGTGCCAGCAGGGAGGGGACAGAACTTATGGAGACCCAGTACTTC. It encodes CASREGTELMETQYF.

The CDR3 region is CATRGGASGSYNEQFF. As DNA, the CDR3 is TGTGCCACCAGGGGGGGGGCTAGCGGGAGCTACAATGAGCAGTTCTTC. The chain employs TRBV7-2 and TRBJ2-1, with 10 bases fitting TRBD2. The V and J ends lost 10 bases and 3 bases, in that order; junction bases with no gene match: 12. CDR1 SGHTA and CDR2 FQGNSA come from the germline V gene. This CDR3 has 16 residues.

J is TRBJ2-5 and V is TRBV7-9; no definite D call. There are 14 residues in the CDR3. Germline-derived CDR1 and CDR2 are SEHNR and FQNEAQ (reference sequence). Trimming took off 5 bases at V and 4 bases at J, with 14 bases between the two ends. In DNA, the CDR3 is TGTGCCAGCAGCCGAGCCGGGTCCCCAGAGACCCAGTACTTC. This codes for CASSRAGSPETQYF. The variable domain in full, completed from reference TRBV7-9 and TRBJ2-5, reads DTGVSQNPRHKITKRGQNVTFRCDPISEHNRLYWYRQTLGQGPEFLTYFQNEAQLEKSRLLSDRFSAERPKGSFSTLEIQRTEQGDSAMYLCASSRAGSPETQYFGPGTRLLVL.

The rearrangement uses TRBV7-2 and TRBJ2-3; 8 bases match TRBD2. The CDR3 is 15 amino acids. Germline CDR1 and CDR2: SGHTA and FQGNSA. Unmatched junction bases numbered 4, after V lost 2 bases and J lost 3 bases. CDR3 in amino acids: CASSLTSGLTDTQYF. In nucleotides, the CDR3 is TGTGCCAGCAGCTTAACTAGCGGCTTAACAGATACGCAGTATTTT.

The genes are TRBV11-2 and TRBJ2-5; 13 bases line up with TRBD2. The CDR3 runs to 16 residues. Germline CDR1 is SGHAT and CDR2 is FQNNGV. The V segment lost 4 bases and the J segment 4 bases; nucleotides outside the gene matches: 6. CDR3 residues: CASSSGLAGVVETQYF. In nucleotides, the CDR3 is TGTGCCAGCAGCTCCGGACTAGCGGGAGTAGTAGAGACCCAGTACTTC.

This clone appeared a single time. The rearrangement joins TRBV7-2 to TRBJ1-1; tentative D call: TRBD1 (5 bases). Between the trimmed V and J ends, which lost 5 bases and 6 bases, there was a span of 10 bases. The CDR3 is 12 residues long. Germline assignment: CDR1 SGHTA and CDR2 FQGNSA. The CDR3 bases are TGTGCCAGCAGCCGGACACCTTCTGAAGCTTTCTTT. It codes for CASSRTPSEAFF.

The J gene is TRBJ2-2, the V gene TRBV7-6; D remains ambiguous. V was pared by 3 bases and J by 10 bases, with 9 bases between. Germline CDR1 and CDR2: SGHVS and FNYEAQ. This CDR3 comprises 12 residues. The CDR3 sequence: CASSFLGTELFF. The CDR3, as DNA: TGTGCCAGCAGCTTTCTAGGAACGGAGCTGTTTTTT. Together with reference TRBV7-6 and TRBJ2-2, the CDR3 gives the full variable domain: GAGVSQSPRYKVTKRGQDVALRCDPISGHVSLYWYRQALGQGPEFLTYFNYEAQQDKSGLPNDRFSAERPEGSISTLTIQRTEQRDSAMYRCASSFLGTELFFGEGSRLTVL.

The chain combines TRBV4-1 with TRBJ1-1; D call uncertain. Germline V CDR1 and CDR2: MGHRA, YSYEKL. Trimming removed 3 bases from V and 0 bases from J, with 11 bases in between. This CDR3 is 15 amino acids long. CDR3 loop: CASSQDYTVNTEAFF. CDR3 coding DNA: TGCGCCAGCAGCCAGGACTATACGGTGAACACTGAAGCTTTCTTT.

This clone was counted only a few times. The CDR3 DNA reads TGTGCCAGCAGCCCTGACAGGGACTATGGCTACACCTTC. It is translated as CASSPDRDYGYTF. The chain uses TRBV9 and TRBJ1-2; 7 nucleotides match TRBD1. This CDR3 has 13 residues. CDR1 and CDR2 (germline): SGDLS, YYNGEE. Trimming at V came to 4 bases and at J to 3 bases, leaving 3 bases not matched to a gene.

The chain uses TRBV5-4 and TRBJ1-3, with a tentative D call TRBD1 (6 bases). Trimming pared 4 bases from V and 1 base from J, leaving 15 bases between. The germline V gene encodes CDR1 SGHNT and CDR2 YYREEE (reference sequence). This CDR3 has 16 amino acids. CDR3 in amino acids: CASSGGRGTSGNTIYF. CDR3 nucleotides: TGTGCCAGCAGCGGTGGGAGGGGGACTTCTGGAAACACCATATATTTT.

The CDR3 coding sequence is TGTGCCAGCAGTTGGGGAGCGGGAGATACGCAGTATTTT. Amino acids: CASSWGAGDTQYF. This chain uses TRBV6-5 with TRBJ2-3, with D maybe TRBD2 (6 bases). Trimming took off 4 bases at V and 5 bases at J, with 10 bases between the two ends. Germline values: CDR1 MNHEY, CDR2 SVGAGI. The CDR3 consists of 13 residues.

This clone was observed once. The rearrangement uses TRBV7-9 and TRBJ1-5; D not resolved. The CDR3 is 14 amino acids. Germline-derived CDR1 and CDR2 are SEHNR and FQNEAQ (reference sequence). The V gene lost 1 base and the J gene lost 9 bases, with 13 bases spanning the gap. CDR3 nucleotides: TGTGCCAGCAGCTTAGACTCCTCGGCAGGGCCCCAGCATTTT. Translated: CASSLDSSAGPQHF. Complete variable domain (other parts from reference TRBV7-9 and TRBJ1-5): DTGVSQNPRHKITKRGQNVTFRCDPISEHNRLYWYRQTLGQGPEFLTYFQNEAQLEKSRLLSDRFSAERPKGSFSTLEIQRTEQGDSAMYLCASSLDSSAGPQHFGDGTRLSIL.

The chain carries TRBV7-9 and TRBJ1-3; possible D gene TRBD1, 5 bases. The V end lost 2 bases, the J end lost 0 bases, and 17 bases lay between the germline ends. The CDR3 has 18 amino acids. CDR1 is SEHNR and CDR2 is FQNEAQ in the germline V gene (reference sequence). The CDR3 is CASSLSTGHPSSGNTIYF. CDR3 DNA: TGTGCCAGCAGCTTATCTACAGGACATCCGAGCTCTGGAAACACCATATATTTT.

This clone was observed once. This chain uses TRBV7-2 with TRBJ1-2; D possibly corresponds to TRBD1 (5 bases). Germline values: CDR1 SGHTA, CDR2 FQGNSA. The CDR3 totals 14 residues. V lost 1 base and J 4 bases, leaving 10 bases between the germline ends. The CDR3: CASSLVSQGYGYTF. The CDR3 bases are TGTGCCAGCAGCTTAGTATCGCAGGGCTATGGCTACACCTTC.

The chain combines TRBV7-8 with TRBJ2-1; 7 positions match TRBD1. Germline-derived CDR1 and CDR2 are SGHVS and FQNEAQ. With V trimmed by 5 bases and J by 4 bases, 11 bases remained unmatched. The CDR3 runs 16 residues. In nucleotides, the CDR3 is TGTGCCAGCAGCCCCAACGGCCGACAGGGATACAATGAGCAGTTCTTC. This encodes CASSPNGRQGYNEQFF.

CDR3 nucleotides: TGTGCCAGCAGCTTACAGGGGTTACCCACTGAGCAGTTCTTC. Protein: CASSLQGLPTEQFF. The rearrangement uses TRBV5-5 and TRBJ2-1; 7 bases are shared with TRBD1. V shed 2 bases and J 9 bases; nucleotides not matched to a gene: 8. CDR1 is SGHKS and CDR2 is YYEKEE in the germline V gene (reference sequence). The CDR3 loop spans 14 amino acids.